This passage covers 21 T cell receptor beta chains from one sample sequenced in a study of CD8 T cells in seronegative destructive rheumatoid arthritis. The assay was immunoSEQ multiplex PCR, and TCRdb's table has in-frame clones only and misses some. There are 10,000 to 15,000 clones in the sample; around 83% occur only once, and about a quarter lies in the top ten. Sequenced: CD8+ T cells from blood. These TCRs come from a woman aged 30-55 years with seronegative destructive rheumatoid arthritis.

The chain uses TRBV27 and TRBJ2-1; 9 bases are a match to TRBD2. V lost 3 bases to trimming and J lost 7 bases; unmatched junction nucleotides: 7. Germline V gives CDR1 MNHEY, CDR2 SMNVEV (reference sequence). CDR3 length: 15 residues. Here the CDR3 reads CASSLGVAGENEQFF. The CDR3 DNA reads as TGTGCCAGCAGTTTGGGGGTAGCGGGGGAGAATGAGCAGTTCTTC.

This clone has more than one count but fewer than ten. The rearrangement uses TRBV9 and TRBJ2-5; tentatively, D is TRBD2 (5 bases). Germline loops: CDR1 SGDLS, CDR2 YYNGEE. There are 14 residues in the CDR3. Deletions cut 0 bases from V and 5 bases from J, with 11 bases between. Here the CDR3 DNA reads TGTGCCAGCAGCGTAGACGGGGTCAGGGAGACCCAGTACTTC. It specifies CASSVDGVRETQYF.

The rearrangement joins TRBV19 to TRBJ1-5, with no clear D. The germline V gene has CDR1 LNHDA and CDR2 SQIVND (reference sequence). V lost 2 bases and J lost 2, with 10 bases in between. There are 15 residues in the CDR3. CDR3 in amino acids: CASSIQEWGNQPQHF. CDR3 sequence (DNA): TGTGCCAGTAGTATACAGGAATGGGGCAATCAGCCCCAGCATTTT.

The V and J genes are TRBV2 and TRBJ1-5, with D possibly being TRBD1 (5 bases). The CDR3 covers 13 residues. V was shortened by 1 base and J by 6 bases, with 7 bases between the two germline ends. Germline assignment: CDR1 SNHLY and CDR2 FYNNEI. CDR3 in amino acids: CASSEGGFQPQHF. The DNA of the CDR3 is TGTGCCAGCAGTGAAGGGGGCTTTCAGCCCCAGCATTTT.

The gene calls are TRBV7-9 and TRBJ1-4; D unresolved. Trimming removed 3 bases at V and 4 bases at J, with 12 bases between. CDR1 and CDR2 (germline): SEHNR, FQNEAQ (reference sequence). The CDR3 length is 15 residues. The CDR3 nucleotides read TGTGCCAGCAGCTTTTGGAGTATCATTAATGAAAAACTGTTTTTT. Translated: CASSFWSIINEKLFF. Full variable domain (missing parts from reference TRBV7-9 and TRBJ1-4): DTGVSQNPRHKITKRGQNVTFRCDPISEHNRLYWYRQTLGQGPEFLTYFQNEAQLEKSRLLSDRFSAERPKGSFSTLEIQRTEQGDSAMYLCASSFWSIINEKLFFGSGTQLSVL.

V usage is TRBV27 and J usage is TRBJ2-1, with 8 bases matching TRBD2. V shed 3 bases and J 5 bases; nucleotides not matched to a gene: 6. The germline V gene has CDR1 MNHEY and CDR2 SMNVEV (reference sequence). The CDR3 contains 15 residues. The CDR3, as DNA: TGTGCCAGCAGTTTTCTCCGGGGGGGAGACAATGAGCAGTTCTTC. This encodes CASSFLRGGDNEQFF.

Turning to this clone: Other DNA sequences within the sample encode an identical CDR3. The chain links TRBV19 to TRBJ2-7; the D gene is possibly TRBD1 (5 bases). The CDR3 extends over 13 amino acids. Trimming took off 5 bases at V and 2 bases at J, with 10 bases between the two ends. Germline V gene sequence: CDR1 LNHDA, CDR2 SQIVND (reference sequence). The CDR3 loop is CASSEGVTYEQYF. The CDR3 nucleotides are TGTGCCAGTAGTGAAGGGGTGACCTACGAGCAGTACTTC.

V usage is TRBV27 and J usage is TRBJ1-5, with D perhaps TRBD1 (5 bases). Trimming shortened V by 6 bases and J by 0 bases, and 18 bases separated the two germline ends. The CDR3 length is 17 residues. Germline CDR1 reads MNHEY; CDR2 reads SMNVEV (reference sequence). The CDR3 region is CASRSNMGDYSNQPQHF. In DNA, the CDR3 is TGTGCCAGCAGGTCGAATATGGGGGACTATAGCAATCAGCCCCAGCATTTT.

This chain links TRBV7-9 with TRBJ1-1, with 11 positions matching TRBD1. The CDR3 is 14 residues long. V trimming: 5 bases; J trimming: 3 bases; junction bases outside the gene matches: 2. Germline V CDR1 and CDR2: SEHNR, FQNEAQ (reference sequence). CDR3 residues: CASSPGQGDTEAFF. CDR3 nucleotides: TGTGCCAGCAGCCCGGGACAGGGGGACACTGAAGCTTTCTTT.

The chain has TRBV7-9 and TRBJ1-1; TRBD1 might be the D (6 bases). Trimming pared 6 bases from V and 4 bases from J, leaving 15 bases between. Germline V gene sequence: CDR1 SEHNR, CDR2 FQNEAQ (reference sequence). CDR3 length equals 14 residues. As DNA, the CDR3 is TGTGCCAGCAGGACCACAGGGTCGGTCACTGAAGCTTTCTTT. It translates to CASRTTGSVTEAFF.

The chain joins TRBV27 to TRBJ1-2; D remains ambiguous. The length of the CDR3 is 15 residues. Germline CDR1 and CDR2: MNHEY and SMNVEV (reference sequence). V was trimmed by 2 bases and J by 9 bases, leaving 19 bases between them. CDR3 amino acids: CASSLAREEDQRYTF. The CDR3 bases are TGTGCCAGCAGTTTAGCGAGGGAGGAGGATCAACGCTACACCTTC.

The chain joins TRBV7-9 to TRBJ1-6; 7 bases map to TRBD1. V was pared by 1 base and J by 9 bases, with 9 bases of the junction left unmatched. Germline-derived CDR1 and CDR2 are SEHNR and FQNEAQ (reference sequence). This CDR3 has 16 amino acids. The CDR3, as DNA: TGTGCCAGCAGCTTAGGGACAGGCGATTTAGGTTCACCCCTCCACTTT. Protein: CASSLGTGDLGSPLHF.

This clone is labeled as medium-sized. The sample has other DNA sequences that encode this CDR3 too. V is TRBV4-1 and J is TRBJ1-1; weak D call: TRBD1 (5 bases). The CDR3 has 13 residues. Per the germline V gene, CDR1 is MGHRA and CDR2 is YSYEKL. V lost 4 bases and J lost 8, with 14 bases in between. CDR3 residues: CASSPREASEAFF. CDR3 sequence (DNA): TGCGCCAGCAGCCCCAGGGAGGCTAGCGAAGCTTTCTTT.

This chain links TRBV27 with TRBJ1-1, with TRBD1 matching 10 bases. The V gene end was trimmed by 5 bases and the J gene end by 4 bases; junction bases not matched to a gene: 13. CDR1 is MNHEY, CDR2 SMNVEV, per germline (reference sequence). The CDR3 has 17 amino acids. CDR3 protein: CASSLLRTGGGITEAFF. The CDR3 nucleotides read TGTGCCAGCAGTCTCCTAAGGACAGGGGGTGGGATCACTGAAGCTTTCTTT.

This sequence joins TRBV6-1 and TRBJ1-1; D unresolved. Trimming left V 3 bases short and J 4 bases short, with 9 bases between. CDR3 length: 13 residues. The V gene's germline CDR1 is MNHNS and CDR2 SASEGT. In DNA form, the CDR3 reads TGTGCCAGCAGTGAGCGCCCACCCACTGAAGCTTTCTTT. This sequence encodes CASSERPPTEAFF.

The chain employs TRBV6-6 and TRBJ1-2, with TRBD1 matching over 7 bases. The junction had 11 bases not matched to a gene; V was cut back by 5 bases and J by 8 bases. Germline V gene sequence: CDR1 MNHNY, CDR2 SVGAGI (reference sequence). CDR3 size: 14 residues. The DNA for the CDR3 is TGTGCCAGCAGTCCCGAGATCGTAGGGGGCGGCTACACCTTC. It is translated as CASSPEIVGGGYTF.

The rearrangement uses TRBV15 and TRBJ2-7; possible D gene TRBD2, 6 bases. Trimming cost V 0 bases and J 1 base, with 7 bases left between them. CDR3 length: 14 amino acids. Germline V gives CDR1 LNHNV, CDR2 YYDKDF (reference sequence). DNA of the CDR3: TGTGCCACCAGCAGAGAAGGGACTTCCTACGAGCAGTACTTC. As protein: CATSREGTSYEQYF.

The gene calls are TRBV10-3 and TRBJ1-1, with D possibly TRBD1 on 6 matching bases. CDR1 is ENHRY, CDR2 SYGVKD, per germline. Trimming cost V 4 bases and J 11 bases, with 11 bases left between them. The CDR3 totals 11 residues. As DNA, the CDR3 is TGTGCCATCAGTGTGGGGACACTTGCTTTCTTT. Translating gives CAISVGTLAFF.

The chain employs TRBV7-6 and TRBJ1-6, with TRBD1 as a possible D gene (5 bases). The germline V gene encodes CDR1 SGHVS and CDR2 FNYEAQ. Trimming stripped 8 bases from V and 6 bases from J, with 17 bases between. The CDR3 runs to 15 residues. CDR3 in DNA: TGTGCCAGCGCGGGGGAAGGGTCGGGTAATTCACCCCTCCACTTT. Residues: CASAGEGSGNSPLHF.

The rearrangement uses TRBV4-1 and TRBJ2-7, with D hard to call. This CDR3 is 13 amino acids long. The germline V gene encodes CDR1 MGHRA and CDR2 YSYEKL. V shed 2 bases and J shed 2 bases, with 7 bases lying between them. The CDR3 coding sequence is TGCGCCAGCAGCCAAACAGTCGCCTACGAGCAGTACTTC. Translation: CASSQTVAYEQYF.

The V gene is TRBV7-9, the J gene TRBJ2-1; 11 bases are shared with TRBD1. Germline lookup yields CDR1 SEHNR and CDR2 FQNEAQ (reference sequence). The length of the CDR3 is 14 residues. V trimming: 4 bases; J trimming: 6 bases; junction bases outside the gene matches: 2. The chain's CDR3 is CASSWDRGVNEQFF. The CDR3 DNA follows: TGTGCCAGCAGCTGGGACAGGGGGGTCAATGAGCAGTTCTTC.